Presented here are 32 T cell receptor beta chains from one specimen sequenced in a study of blood T cells in healthy people across ages. Then a second PCR, running roughly 7 to 11 cycles, was carried out with a sample-barcoded 5' primer and a J-beta primer mix. TCRdb re-called the 5' RACE reads through MiXCR, storing one row per CDR3 protein. Counted here are about 1,800,000 distinct CDR3 sequences, roughly 27% occurring once; the ten biggest clones make up roughly 8%. Sequencing input: blood. The receptors originated from a young woman in good health.

This clonotype came up a few times. The chain couples TRBV28 to TRBJ2-7; unclear D gene. Germline values: CDR1 MDHEN, CDR2 SYDVKM. The CDR3 has 12 residues. Trimming took off 3 bases at V and 5 bases at J, with 8 bases between the two ends. The CDR3 nucleotides are TGTGCCAGCAGTTTCGCCTCGAACGAGCAGTACTTC. It encodes CASSFASNEQYF.

This clonotype turned up a few times. The chain is built from TRBV29-1 and TRBJ2-7; D is perhaps TRBD1 or TRBD2 (5 bases each). This CDR3 spans 12 amino acids. Trimming left V 7 bases short and J 9 bases short, with 19 bases between. Germline V lookup: CDR1 SQVTM, CDR2 ANQGSEA. The DNA for the CDR3 is TGCAGCGCCCTGTGGGGGTATAGTGGGCAGTACTTC. Translating gives CSALWGYSGQYF.

The V call is TRBV20-1, the J call TRBJ2-7, with 7 positions matching TRBD2. There are 16 residues in the CDR3. Trimming took 3 bases from V and 2 from J; bases not matched to a gene: 13. Germline values: CDR1 DFQATT, CDR2 SNEGSKA (reference sequence). This chain's CDR3 is CSASVVQAGRTYEQYF. The CDR3 nucleotides are TGCAGTGCTAGTGTTGTTCAAGCGGGACGCACCTACGAGCAGTACTTC.

This clonotype turned up a few times. The chain couples TRBV6-6 to TRBJ1-2, with D hard to call. V was shortened by 6 bases and J by 1 base, with 9 bases between the two germline ends. The CDR3 runs to 13 residues. Germline CDR1 reads MNHNY; CDR2 reads SVGAGI (reference sequence). CDR3 nucleotide sequence: TGTGCCAGCAGGCGGACGGTTAACTATGGCTACACCTTC. Translating it yields CASRRTVNYGYTF.

A remark on this clonotype: This clone may be a read error of a much larger clone one base away. The rearrangement links TRBV20-1 to TRBJ2-4, with TRBD2 as a possible D gene (5 bases). Near its end, the DNA agrees better with TRBJ2-7, so the J call may be wrong. The CDR3 totals 13 residues. The germline gives CDR1 DFQATT, CDR2 SNEGSKA (reference sequence). The CDR3 region is CSAHPTFAGEQYF. CDR3 in DNA: TGCAGTGCCCATCCTACCTTCGCGGGCGAGCAGTACTTC.

J is TRBJ2-1 and V is TRBV2, with 12 bases that match TRBD2. This CDR3 is built from 15 residues. V lost 1 base, J lost 9 bases, and 4 bases stayed unmatched. CDR1 SNHLY and CDR2 FYNNEI come from the germline V gene. The DNA for the CDR3 is TGTGCCAGCAGTGAAGGGCTAGCGGGAGGGATTGAGCAGTTCTTC. This encodes CASSEGLAGGIEQFF.

The chain employs TRBV4-3 and TRBJ2-1; 10 bases map to TRBD2. The CDR3 runs to 17 residues. J lost 2 bases, V lost 0 bases, and 4 bases had no gene match. Germline assignment: CDR1 LGHNA and CDR2 YSLEER. The CDR3 is CASSQDRAGGAYNEQFF. CDR3 sequence (DNA): TGCGCCAGCAGCCAAGATCGAGCGGGAGGGGCCTACAATGAGCAGTTCTTC.

The CDR3 reads CASSLVARGRGETQYF. As DNA, the CDR3 is TGTGCCAGCAGCTTGGTTGCCCGGGGGCGAGGAGAGACCCAGTACTTC. V usage is TRBV5-5 and J usage is TRBJ2-7; D assignment may be TRBD1 or TRBD2 (6 bases each). The DNA matches TRBJ2-5 better at its end, which makes the J call doubtful. Germline lookup yields CDR1 SGHKS and CDR2 YYEKEE (reference sequence). This CDR3 is 16 amino acids long.

This clonotype was found many times. This sequence joins TRBV6-6 and TRBJ2-1; the match to TRBD2 covers 12 bases. The CDR3 runs 15 residues. With 7 bases clipped from V and 1 base from J, the junction kept 2 bases outside the gene matches. Germline assignment: CDR1 MNHNY and CDR2 SVGAGI (reference sequence). The CDR3 region is CASTTSGRSYNEQFF. The CDR3 DNA reads TGTGCCAGCACCACTAGCGGGAGGTCCTACAATGAGCAGTTCTTC.

Concerning this clonotype itself: Germline is not matched at one junction end, which may reflect a read error. This chain connects TRBV7-3 to TRBJ2-7; tentative D call: TRBD1 (6 bases). This CDR3 is 15 amino acids long. Germline-derived CDR1 and CDR2 are SGHTA and FQGTGA. In nucleotides, the CDR3 is TGTGCCTGCAGCTTAACTGGGCAGGGGATCGACGAGCAGTACTTC. It is translated as CACSLTGQGIDEQYF.

This rearrangement joins TRBV2 to TRBJ2-7, with D unresolved. The CDR3 is made up of 13 amino acids. V was trimmed by 7 bases and J by 0 bases, leaving 10 bases between them. Germline V gene data show CDR1 as SNHLY and CDR2 as FYNNEI. In DNA, the CDR3 is TGTGCCAGCACTGAGGCAGACTCCTACGAGCAGTACTTC. Amino acid sequence: CASTEADSYEQYF.

V usage is TRBV12-3 or TRBV12-4 and J usage is TRBJ2-1, with D hard to call. Trimming left V 2 bases short and J 0 bases short, with 11 bases between. The CDR3 extends over 16 amino acids. The CDR3 DNA is TGTGCCAGCAGTTTAATACCTTGGGGCTCCTACAATGAGCAGTTCTTC. Encoded protein: CASSLIPWGSYNEQFF.

The chain links TRBV5-1 to TRBJ2-1; weak D call: TRBD2 (5 bases). The J call may be wrong; the DNA end is better matched by TRBJ2-7. The CDR3 extends over 14 amino acids. Germline V gives CDR1 SGHRS, CDR2 YFSETQ. Written as DNA, the CDR3 is TGCGCCAGCAGCTTAGTGGTAGGGAGCGGCGAGCAGTACTTC. Protein: CASSLVVGSGEQYF.

Ten or more counts support this clonotype. The V and J genes are TRBV5-1 and TRBJ2-3, with 9 bases aligning to TRBD2. There are 15 residues in the CDR3. The ends lost 2 bases at V and 4 bases at J; junction bases unmatched: 5. The V gene's germline CDR1 is SGHRS and CDR2 YFSETQ. The CDR3 DNA sequence: TGCGCCAGCAGCTTCCAGCGGGGGGAATCAGATACGCAGTATTTT. It yields the protein CASSFQRGESDTQYF. Complete variable domain (other parts from reference TRBV5-1 and TRBJ2-3): KAGVTQTPRYLIKTRGQQVTLSCSPISGHRSVSWYQQTPGQGLQFLFEYFSETQRNKGNFPGRFSGRQFSNSRSEMNVSTLELGDSALYLCASSFQRGESDTQYFGPGTRLTVL.

The chain joins TRBV9 to TRBJ1-1; maybe TRBD1 (5 bases). This CDR3 is 14 amino acids long. CDR1 and CDR2 (germline): SGDLS, YYNGEE. Trimming stripped 0 bases from V and 6 bases from J, with 12 bases between. CDR3 coding DNA: TGTGCCAGCAGCGTAGCGGAGCGGGGGGCTGAAGCTTTCTTT. Its protein is CASSVAERGAEAFF.

This clonotype was found a few times. The J gene is TRBJ1-2, the V gene TRBV10-3; no clear D. The germline V gene encodes CDR1 ENHRY and CDR2 SYGVKD. CDR3 length: 14 residues. The V end was cut by 0 bases, the J end by 2 bases, with 7 bases between. The CDR3 DNA follows: TGTGCCATCAGTGAGTCGAGGCAAAACTATGGCTACACCTTC. It is translated as CAISESRQNYGYTF.

This clonotype was seen only a few times. V gene TRBV20-1 combines with J gene TRBJ1-2; D not certain. Trimming stripped 3 bases from V and 4 bases from J, with 15 bases between. CDR1 is DFQATT and CDR2 is SNEGSKA in the germline V gene (reference sequence). This CDR3 comprises 14 residues. The CDR3 sequence is CSASPKGRGYGYTF. CDR3 sequence (DNA): TGCAGTGCTAGCCCGAAAGGACGTGGCTATGGCTACACCTTC.

The chain recombines TRBV7-3 with TRBJ2-3; TRBD1 agrees at 10 bases. The CDR3 spans 16 residues. Germline assignment: CDR1 SGHTA and CDR2 FQGTGA. With V trimmed by 2 bases and J by 1 base, 3 bases remained unmatched. The CDR3 bases are TGTGCCAGCAGCTTAGGCGGGACAGGGGGCACAGATACGCAGTATTTT. Residues: CASSLGGTGGTDTQYF.

The V call is TRBV29-1, the J call TRBJ2-1; 8 bases fit TRBD2. Germline loops: CDR1 SQVTM, CDR2 ANQGSEA. V was clipped by 7 bases and J by 6 bases; unmatched bases: 8. The length of the CDR3 is 13 residues. The CDR3 here is CSGRGGLANEQFF. The DNA of the CDR3 is TGCAGCGGCCGGGGGGGCCTCGCCAATGAGCAGTTCTTC.

This clonotype was recorded many times. J is TRBJ2-1 and V is TRBV19; 10 nucleotides line up with TRBD2. The J segment lost 5 bases and the V segment lost 9 bases, leaving 10 bases of the junction unmatched. The CDR3 is 15 amino acids. The germline V gene encodes CDR1 LNHDA and CDR2 SQIVND (reference sequence). CDR3: CASSSRTSGNNEQFF. CDR3 DNA sequence: TGTGCCAGCAGCTCCAGGACTAGCGGAAACAATGAGCAGTTCTTC.

Notes on this clonotype: Likely a read error: the CDR3 ends without its conserved phenylalanine or tryptophan. The chain is built from TRBV5-1 and TRBJ1-2, with no clear D. Germline lookup yields CDR1 SGHRS and CDR2 YFSETQ. This CDR3 has 15 residues. With 3 bases removed from V and 2 bases from J, the gap between germline ends came to 14 bases. In nucleotides, the CDR3 is TGCGCCAGCAGCTCTAGGCAGTCGGGGAACTATGGCTACACCCTC. Its protein is CASSSRQSGNYGYTL.

This clonotype was counted a few times. V and J are TRBV7-9 and TRBJ1-5, with D maybe TRBD1 (5 bases). The CDR3 consists of 15 residues. From germline, CDR1 is SEHNR and CDR2 FQNEAQ (reference sequence). The V end was cut by 5 bases, the J end by 2 bases, with 13 bases between. The CDR3 DNA sequence: TGTGCCAGCAGCCGGGACGGGGGGGGCAATCAGCCCCAGCATTTT. Its translation is CASSRDGGGNQPQHF.

The J gene is TRBJ2-3, the V gene TRBV7-2, with 10 bases lining up with TRBD2. The CDR3 is 13 residues long. The germline gives CDR1 SGHTA, CDR2 FQGNSA. With V trimmed by 6 bases and J by 5 bases, 2 bases remained unmatched. The CDR3 DNA is TGTGCCAGCAGGGTAGCGGGAGGAGATACGCAGTATTTT. It encodes CASRVAGGDTQYF.

This clonotype was observed many times. The chain joins TRBV7-8 to TRBJ2-1; D possibly matches TRBD1 or TRBD2 (5 bases each). CDR1 and CDR2 (germline): SGHVS, FQNEAQ. The CDR3 covers 17 residues. The ends were cut back, 2 bases at V and 3 bases at J, with 17 bases in the middle. The CDR3 DNA reads TGTGCCAGCAGCTTACGAGACTATGGCCAGGGCTACAATGAGCAGTTCTTC. Translation: CASSLRDYGQGYNEQFF.

This chain links TRBV9 with TRBJ2-3; tentative D call: TRBD2 (6 bases). The CDR3 is 13 residues long. V was cut by 3 bases and J by 10 bases, with 15 bases left in between. Germline V gives CDR1 SGDLS, CDR2 YYNGEE. Written as DNA, the CDR3 is TGTGCCAGCAGCGAGGGGACTGGTTACGCGCAGTATTTT. As protein: CASSEGTGYAQYF.

In its sample, this clonotype was seen a few times. J is TRBJ2-5 and V is TRBV6-5; possible D gene TRBD1, 6 bases. The tail of the sequence fits TRBJ2-7 better, so the J call may be wrong. The CDR3 is made up of 12 amino acids. Per germline, CDR1 MNHEY and CDR2 SVGAGI. The CDR3 DNA follows: TGTGCCAGCAGGCAAGGACAGTTCGAGCAGTACTTC. This encodes CASRQGQFEQYF.

This clonotype was seen more than once but under ten times. V and J are TRBV18 and TRBJ2-5; 13 bases match TRBD2. Germline V lookup: CDR1 KGHSH, CDR2 LQKENI. The CDR3 has 17 amino acids. V shed 6 bases, J shed 4 bases, and the junction held 11 bases outside the gene matches. This chain's CDR3 is CASSRRRTSGGPETQYF. The CDR3 bases are TGTGCCAGCTCCCGAAGAAGGACTAGCGGGGGCCCAGAGACCCAGTACTTC. Using reference TRBV18 and TRBJ2-5 for the parts outside the CDR3, the full variable domain is NAGVMQNPRHLVRRRGQEARLRCSPMKGHSHVYWYRQLPEEGLKFMVYLQKENIIDESGMPKERFSAEFPKEGPSILRIQQVVRGDSAAYFCASSRRRTSGGPETQYFGPGTRLLVL.

For this clonotype: One junction end disagrees with the germline gene, perhaps due to a read error. The V call is TRBV9, the J call TRBJ1-6; D is possibly TRBD1 (6 bases). Looked up from germline, CDR1 is SGDLS and CDR2 is YYNGEE. The CDR3 runs 14 residues. CDR3 residues: CASNVGGGNSPLHF. CDR3 DNA: TGTGCCAGCAACGTAGGAGGGGGTAATTCACCCCTCCACTTT.

This sequence joins TRBV6-6 and TRBJ2-4; 8 bases agree with TRBD1. The J call may not be correct, given that the DNA end is closer to TRBJ2-7. Germline assignment: CDR1 MNHNY and CDR2 SVGAGI (reference sequence). The CDR3 is 16 amino acids. CDR3 residues: CASSQILTGAAYEQYF. The CDR3 coding sequence is TGTGCCAGCAGTCAGATTCTGACAGGGGCTGCCTACGAGCAGTACTTC.

The chain recombines TRBV12-3 or TRBV12-4 with TRBJ2-2; tentative D call: TRBD2 (6 bases). The CDR3 contains 13 residues. Deletions cut 6 bases from V and 5 bases from J, with 10 bases between. The CDR3 region has the DNA TGTGCCAGCAGGTCCCGGGGGACCGGGGAGCTGTTTTTT. This gives the protein CASRSRGTGELFF.

In its sample, this clonotype was seen a few times. This chain uses TRBV6-5 with TRBJ2-5; 9 bases map to TRBD1. With V trimmed by 5 bases and J by 5 bases, 9 bases remained unmatched. The CDR3 covers 15 residues. The germline CDR1 and CDR2 sequences are MNHEY and SVGAGI. The DNA for the CDR3 is TGTGCCAGCAGTCCGGACAGGGGTGAGATGGAGACCCAGTACTTC. Encoded protein: CASSPDRGEMETQYF.

This clonotype showed up many times. This chain links TRBV20-1 with TRBJ2-1; D is unclear. Trimming stripped 2 bases from V and 4 bases from J, with 9 bases between. The CDR3 has 13 amino acids. Germline values: CDR1 DFQATT, CDR2 SNEGSKA (reference sequence). CDR3 coding DNA: TGCAGTGCTAGACACGACACTTACAATGAGCAGTTCTTC. It translates to CSARHDTYNEQFF.